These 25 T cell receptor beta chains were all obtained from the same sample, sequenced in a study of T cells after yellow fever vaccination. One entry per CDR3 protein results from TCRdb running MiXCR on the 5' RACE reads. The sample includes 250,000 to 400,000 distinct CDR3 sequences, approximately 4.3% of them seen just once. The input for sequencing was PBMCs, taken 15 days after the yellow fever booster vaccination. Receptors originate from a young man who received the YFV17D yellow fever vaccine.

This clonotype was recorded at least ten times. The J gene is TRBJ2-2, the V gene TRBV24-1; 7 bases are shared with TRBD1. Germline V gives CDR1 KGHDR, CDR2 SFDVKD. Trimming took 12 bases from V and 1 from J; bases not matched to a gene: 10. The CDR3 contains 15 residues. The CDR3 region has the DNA TGTGCCTCAGCAGGGGGTCAGCAGAACACCGGGGAGCTGTTTTTT. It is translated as CASAGGQQNTGELFF.

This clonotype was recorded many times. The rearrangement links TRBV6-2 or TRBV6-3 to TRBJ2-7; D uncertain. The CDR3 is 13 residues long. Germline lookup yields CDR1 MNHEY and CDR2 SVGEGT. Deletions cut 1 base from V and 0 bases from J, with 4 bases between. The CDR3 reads CASSYYSSYEQYV. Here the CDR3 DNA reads TGTGCCAGCAGTTACTACAGCTCCTACGAGCAGTACGTC.

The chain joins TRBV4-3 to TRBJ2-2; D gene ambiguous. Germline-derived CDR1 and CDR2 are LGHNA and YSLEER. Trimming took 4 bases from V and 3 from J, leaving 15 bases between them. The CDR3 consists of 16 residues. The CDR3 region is CASSPDGWGYTGELFF. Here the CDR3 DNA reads TGCGCCAGCAGCCCTGATGGGTGGGGATACACCGGGGAGCTGTTTTTT.

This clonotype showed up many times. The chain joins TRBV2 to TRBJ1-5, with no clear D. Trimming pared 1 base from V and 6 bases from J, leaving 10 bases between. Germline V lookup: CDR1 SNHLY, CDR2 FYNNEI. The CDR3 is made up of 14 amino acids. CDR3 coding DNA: TGTGCCAGCAGTGAAGAGAGGTTGCCTCAGCCCCAGCATTTT. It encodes CASSEERLPQPQHF.

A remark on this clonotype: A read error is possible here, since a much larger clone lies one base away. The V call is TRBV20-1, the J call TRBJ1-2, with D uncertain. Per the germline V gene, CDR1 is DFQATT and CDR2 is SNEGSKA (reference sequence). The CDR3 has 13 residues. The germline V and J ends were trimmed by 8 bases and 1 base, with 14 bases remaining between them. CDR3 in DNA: TGCAGTACCGAAGTGGGAGGTAACTATGGCTACACCTTC. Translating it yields CSTEVGGNYGYTF.

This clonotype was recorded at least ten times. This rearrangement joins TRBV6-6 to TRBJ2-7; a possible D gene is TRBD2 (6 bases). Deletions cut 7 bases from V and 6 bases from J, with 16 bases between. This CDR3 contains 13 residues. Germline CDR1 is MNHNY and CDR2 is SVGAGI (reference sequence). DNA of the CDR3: TGTGCCAGCAATCCGGGGGTGTCGTTCGAGCAGTACTTC. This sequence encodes CASNPGVSFEQYF.

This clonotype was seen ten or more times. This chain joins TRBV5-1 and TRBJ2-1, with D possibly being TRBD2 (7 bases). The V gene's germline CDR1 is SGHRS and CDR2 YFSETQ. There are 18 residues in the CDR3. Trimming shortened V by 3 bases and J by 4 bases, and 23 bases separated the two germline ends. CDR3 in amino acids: CASSSVGGGGLGYNEQFF. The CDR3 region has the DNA TGCGCCAGCAGCTCTGTCGGAGGCGGGGGCCTAGGGTACAATGAGCAGTTCTTC.

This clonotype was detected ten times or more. In nucleotides, the CDR3 is TGCGCCAGCAGCCAAGATCGCCCCGGGATTATGGGAGACAGGGGGCCCGGGGAGCTGTTTTTT. Its translation: CASSQDRPGIMGDRGPGELFF. The J gene is TRBJ2-2, the V gene TRBV4-3; 10 nucleotides match TRBD1. V lost 0 bases and J lost 6; bases outside the gene matches: 19. The CDR3 has 21 residues. CDR1 is LGHNA, CDR2 YSLEER, per germline.

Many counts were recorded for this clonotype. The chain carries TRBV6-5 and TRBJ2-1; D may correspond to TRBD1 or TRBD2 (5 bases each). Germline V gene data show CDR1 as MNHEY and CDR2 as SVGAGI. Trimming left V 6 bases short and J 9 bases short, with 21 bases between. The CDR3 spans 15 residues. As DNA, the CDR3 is TGTGCCAGCAGCCGCCGGGGCATTGGGTTTGGTGAGCAGTTCTTC. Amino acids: CASSRRGIGFGEQFF.

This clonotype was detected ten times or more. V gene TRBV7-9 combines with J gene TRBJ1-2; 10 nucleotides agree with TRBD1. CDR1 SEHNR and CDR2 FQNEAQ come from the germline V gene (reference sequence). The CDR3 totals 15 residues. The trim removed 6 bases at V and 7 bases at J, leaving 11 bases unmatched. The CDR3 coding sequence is TGTGCCAGCAGGCCTACGACAGGGGGCGGCTCTGGCTACACCTTC. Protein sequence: CASRPTTGGGSGYTF.

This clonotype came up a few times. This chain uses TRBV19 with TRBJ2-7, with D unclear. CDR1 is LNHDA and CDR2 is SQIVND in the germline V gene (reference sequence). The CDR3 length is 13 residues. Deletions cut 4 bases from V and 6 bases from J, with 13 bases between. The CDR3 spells CASSRDFLGEQYF. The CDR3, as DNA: TGTGCCAGTAGTAGAGACTTTCTGGGCGAGCAGTACTTC.

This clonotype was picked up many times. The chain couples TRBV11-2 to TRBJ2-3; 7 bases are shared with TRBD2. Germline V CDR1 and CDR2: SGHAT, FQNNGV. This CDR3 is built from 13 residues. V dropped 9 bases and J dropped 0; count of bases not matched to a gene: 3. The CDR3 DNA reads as TGTGCCAGTAGGCGGGGGAGCACAGATACGCAGTATTTT. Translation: CASRRGSTDTQYF.

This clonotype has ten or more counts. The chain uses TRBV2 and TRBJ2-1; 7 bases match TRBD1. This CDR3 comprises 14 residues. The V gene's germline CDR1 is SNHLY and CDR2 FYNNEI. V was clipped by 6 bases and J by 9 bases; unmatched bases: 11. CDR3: CASRPIQGWGEQFF. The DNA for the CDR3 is TGTGCCAGCAGACCTATACAGGGGTGGGGTGAGCAGTTCTTC.

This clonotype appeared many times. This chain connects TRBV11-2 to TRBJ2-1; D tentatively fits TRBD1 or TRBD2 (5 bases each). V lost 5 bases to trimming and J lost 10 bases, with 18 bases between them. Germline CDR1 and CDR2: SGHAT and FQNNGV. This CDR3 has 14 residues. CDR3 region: CASSEGLQGNEQFF. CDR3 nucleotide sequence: TGTGCCAGCAGCGAGGGCCTCCAGGGCAACGAGCAGTTCTTC. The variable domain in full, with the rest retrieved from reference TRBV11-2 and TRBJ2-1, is EAGVAQSPRYKIIEKRQSVAFWCNPISGHATLYWYQQILGQGPKLLIQFQNNGVVDDSQLPKDRFSAERLKGVDSTLKIQPAKLEDSAVYLCASSEGLQGNEQFFGPGTRLTVL.

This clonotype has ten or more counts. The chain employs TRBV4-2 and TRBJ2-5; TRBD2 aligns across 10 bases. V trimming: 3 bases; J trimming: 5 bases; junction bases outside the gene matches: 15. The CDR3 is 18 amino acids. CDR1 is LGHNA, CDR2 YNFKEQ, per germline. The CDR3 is CASSQSRSGGARAETQYF. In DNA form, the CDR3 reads TGTGCCAGCAGCCAGTCAAGAAGCGGGGGGGCCCGGGCGGAGACCCAGTACTTC.

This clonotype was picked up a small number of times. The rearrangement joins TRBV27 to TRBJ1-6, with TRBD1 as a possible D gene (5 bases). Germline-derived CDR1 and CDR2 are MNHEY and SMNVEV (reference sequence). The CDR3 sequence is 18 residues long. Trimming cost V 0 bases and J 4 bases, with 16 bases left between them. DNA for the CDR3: TGTGCCAGCAGTTTATCGATTCCGCTGGGACCTTATAATTCACCCCTCCACTTT. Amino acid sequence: CASSLSIPLGPYNSPLHF.

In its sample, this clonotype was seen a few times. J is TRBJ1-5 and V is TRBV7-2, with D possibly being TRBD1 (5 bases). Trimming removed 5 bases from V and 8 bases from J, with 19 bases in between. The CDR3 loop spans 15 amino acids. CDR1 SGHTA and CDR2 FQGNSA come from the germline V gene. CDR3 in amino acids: CASSRQSGDGEPQHF. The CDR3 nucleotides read TGTGCCAGCAGCCGTCAATCGGGGGACGGAGAGCCCCAGCATTTT.

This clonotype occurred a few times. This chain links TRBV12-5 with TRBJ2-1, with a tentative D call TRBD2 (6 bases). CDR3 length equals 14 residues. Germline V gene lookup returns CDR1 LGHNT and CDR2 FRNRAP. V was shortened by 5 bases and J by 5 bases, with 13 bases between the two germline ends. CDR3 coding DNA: TGTGCTAGTGGTACGACTAGTGCAAACAATGAGCAGTTCTTC. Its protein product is CASGTTSANNEQFF.

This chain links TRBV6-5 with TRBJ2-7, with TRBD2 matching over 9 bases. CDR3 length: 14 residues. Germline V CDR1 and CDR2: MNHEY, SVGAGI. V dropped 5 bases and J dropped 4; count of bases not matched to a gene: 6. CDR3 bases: TGTGCCAGCAGTCCTGCTAGCGGGGTTTACGAGCAGTACTTC. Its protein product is CASSPASGVYEQYF.

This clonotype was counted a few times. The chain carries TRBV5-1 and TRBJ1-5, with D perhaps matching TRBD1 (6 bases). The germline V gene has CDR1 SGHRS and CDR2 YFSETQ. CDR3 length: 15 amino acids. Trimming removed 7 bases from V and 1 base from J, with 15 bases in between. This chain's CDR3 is CASRQDGGSNQPQHF. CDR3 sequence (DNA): TGCGCCAGCCGACAGGACGGGGGAAGCAATCAGCCCCAGCATTTT.

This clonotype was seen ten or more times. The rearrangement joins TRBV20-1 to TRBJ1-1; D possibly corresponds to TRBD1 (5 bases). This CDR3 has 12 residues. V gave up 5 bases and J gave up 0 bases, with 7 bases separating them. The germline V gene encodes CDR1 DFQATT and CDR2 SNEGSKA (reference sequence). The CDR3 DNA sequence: TGCAGTGCTGCCAGGGTGAACACTGAAGCTTTCTTT. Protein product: CSAARVNTEAFF.

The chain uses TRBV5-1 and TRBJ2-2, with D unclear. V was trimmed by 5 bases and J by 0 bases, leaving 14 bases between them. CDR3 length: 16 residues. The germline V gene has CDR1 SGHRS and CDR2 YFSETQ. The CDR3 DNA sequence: TGCGCCAGCAGGACGGGCCGCCAGTCGAACACCGGGGAGCTGTTTTTT. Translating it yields CASRTGRQSNTGELFF.

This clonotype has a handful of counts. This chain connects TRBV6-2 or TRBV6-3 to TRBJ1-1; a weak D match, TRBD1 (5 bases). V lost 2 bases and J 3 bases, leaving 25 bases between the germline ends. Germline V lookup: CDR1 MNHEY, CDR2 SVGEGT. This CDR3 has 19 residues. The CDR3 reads CASSYPYRGEWGMYTEAFF. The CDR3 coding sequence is TGTGCCAGCAGTTACCCCTATAGGGGAGAGTGGGGTATGTACACTGAAGCTTTCTTT.

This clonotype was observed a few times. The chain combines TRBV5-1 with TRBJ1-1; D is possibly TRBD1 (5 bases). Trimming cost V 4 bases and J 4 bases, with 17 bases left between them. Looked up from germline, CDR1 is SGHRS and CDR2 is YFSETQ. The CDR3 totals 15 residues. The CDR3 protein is CASSPVYGTSTEAFF. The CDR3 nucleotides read TGCGCCAGCAGCCCGGTTTACGGGACGAGCACTGAAGCTTTCTTT.

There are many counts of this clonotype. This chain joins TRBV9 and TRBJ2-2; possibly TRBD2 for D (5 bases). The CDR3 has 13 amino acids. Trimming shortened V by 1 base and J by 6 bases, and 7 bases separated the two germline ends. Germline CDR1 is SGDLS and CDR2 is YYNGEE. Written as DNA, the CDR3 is TGTGCCAGCAGCGTAAGCGGTGCCGGGGAGCTGTTTTTT. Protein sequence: CASSVSGAGELFF.